A single sample is the source of the 27 T cell receptor beta chains below, sequenced in a study of blood T cell repertoires in COVID-19. Clones were read by immunoSEQ multiplex PCR, and TCRdb kept only the in-frame ones, dropping some. The sample has just over 70,000 clones, under 90% seen once; the top ten hold about 20%. The material sequenced was peripheral blood. Source of these receptors: a man in his 70s who had recovered from COVID-19.

The gene calls are TRBV30 and TRBJ1-3, with D maybe TRBD1 (5 bases). The CDR3 is made up of 16 amino acids. The germline V gene encodes CDR1 GTSNPN and CDR2 SVGIG (reference sequence). Trimming took 6 bases from V and 4 from J, leaving 22 bases between them. The CDR3 loop reads CACQGVGSTVGNTIYF. The CDR3 region has the DNA TGTGCCTGCCAAGGGGTGGGATCGACAGTCGGAAACACCATATATTTT.

V and J are TRBV3-1 (or the pseudogene TRBV3-2) and TRBJ2-7; TRBD2 matches at 9 bases. There are 15 residues in the CDR3. J gave up 4 bases and V 1 base, and 5 bases lay outside the gene matches. CDR1 and CDR2 from the germline V gene are LGHDT and YNNKEL (reference sequence). CDR3 DNA sequence: TGTGCCAGCAGCCAAGCACTAGCGGGTTTGTACGAGCAGTACTTC. Translated: CASSQALAGLYEQYF.

The chain carries TRBV18 and TRBJ2-1; the match to TRBD2 covers 8 bases. The CDR3 length is 16 residues. The V segment lost 0 bases and the J segment 7 bases; nucleotides outside the gene matches: 8. Looked up from germline, CDR1 is KGHSH and CDR2 is LQKENI. CDR3 region: CASSPPAGGARNEQFF. CDR3 DNA sequence: TGTGCCAGCTCACCACCAGCCGGGGGGGCTCGGAATGAGCAGTTCTTC.

The V gene is TRBV4-3, the J gene TRBJ1-5; TRBD1 aligns across 9 bases. The V gene end was trimmed by 4 bases and the J gene end by 1 base; junction bases not matched to a gene: 5. Germline V gene lookup returns CDR1 LGHNA and CDR2 YSLEER. This CDR3 has 16 amino acids. CDR3 amino acids: CASSPGTGYSNQPQHF. The DNA for the CDR3 is TGCGCCAGCAGCCCGGGGACAGGGTACAGCAATCAGCCCCAGCATTTT.

This chain connects TRBV7-6 to TRBJ2-1, with 12 bases matching TRBD2. Germline CDR1 reads SGHVS; CDR2 reads FNYEAQ. This CDR3 has 16 residues. The trim removed 3 bases at V and 4 bases at J, leaving 4 bases unmatched. CDR3 sequence: CASSLLTSGGYNEQFF. CDR3 coding DNA: TGTGCCAGCAGCTTGCTGACTAGCGGGGGTTACAATGAGCAGTTCTTC.

In its sample, this clone was seen once. This rearrangement joins TRBV5-5 to TRBJ1-6; tentatively, D is TRBD1 (6 bases). Trimming removed 1 base from V and 4 bases from J, with 12 bases in between. The CDR3 covers 16 residues. Germline CDR1 and CDR2: SGHKS and YYEKEE (reference sequence). CDR3 sequence: CASSLIYGQYNSPLHF. The CDR3 bases are TGTGCCAGCAGCTTGATATATGGACAGTATAATTCACCCCTCCACTTT. Full variable domain (outside the CDR3, taken from reference TRBV5-5 and TRBJ1-6): DAGVTQSPTHLIKTRGQQVTLRCSPISGHKSVSWYQQVLGQGPQFIFQYYEKEERGRGNFPDRFSARQFPNYSSELNVNALLLGDSALYLCASSLIYGQYNSPLHFGNGTRLTVT.

V usage is TRBV6-5 and J usage is TRBJ1-1, with TRBD1 matching over 9 bases. The CDR3 contains 15 residues. J lost 0 bases, V lost 6 bases, and 5 bases had no gene match. CDR1 is MNHEY, CDR2 SVGAGI, per germline. CDR3 DNA sequence: TGTGCCAGCAGGAAGACAGGGGGGATGAACACTGAAGCTTTCTTT. The encoded protein is CASRKTGGMNTEAFF.

This clone was seen only a few times. The V call is TRBV3-1 (or the pseudogene TRBV3-2), the J call TRBJ2-1, with a possible D match to TRBD2 (6 bases). The CDR3 has 16 amino acids. Germline-derived CDR1 and CDR2 are LGHDT and YNNKEL (reference sequence). Trimming took 0 bases from V and 6 from J, leaving 15 bases between them. Here the CDR3 reads CASSQEAGWGGNEQFF. As DNA, the CDR3 is TGTGCCAGCAGCCAAGAGGCAGGGTGGGGAGGCAATGAGCAGTTCTTC.

The rearrangement uses TRBV18 and TRBJ2-1; D not resolved. Per germline, CDR1 KGHSH and CDR2 LQKENI. Trimming removed 0 bases from V and 3 bases from J, with 12 bases in between. This CDR3 has 16 residues. CDR3 sequence (DNA): TGTGCCAGCTCACCACCGTACGGTCTCGGCTACAATGAGCAGTTCTTC. It yields the protein CASSPPYGLGYNEQFF.

The chain employs TRBV6-1 and TRBJ2-1; 13 bases map to TRBD2. Germline CDR1 MNHNS, CDR2 SASEGT. The trim removed 1 base at V and 11 bases at J, leaving 5 bases unmatched. This CDR3 region has 15 residues. The CDR3 is CASSEGLAGGTKQFF. CDR3 DNA sequence: TGTGCCAGCAGTGAAGGACTAGCGGGGGGAACCAAGCAGTTCTTC.

This chain links TRBV7-2 with TRBJ2-1, with 12 bases aligning to TRBD2. CDR1 and CDR2 from the germline V gene are SGHTA and FQGNSA. V shed 6 bases and J 5 bases; nucleotides not matched to a gene: 11. This CDR3 is built from 17 residues. The CDR3 spells CASREIGLAGRNNEQFF. CDR3 sequence (DNA): TGTGCCAGCAGGGAAATTGGACTAGCGGGAAGAAACAATGAGCAGTTCTTC.

V is TRBV30 and J is TRBJ2-3; the match to TRBD1 covers 9 bases. Losses at the gene ends were 2 bases for V and 4 bases for J; bases not matched to a gene: 13. Germline CDR1 and CDR2: GTSNPN and SVGIG (reference sequence). The CDR3 contains 17 residues. The CDR3 coding sequence is TGTGCCTGGAGTTCAGCGGTGACAGGGGGTTTTGCAGATACGCAGTATTTT. Amino acids: CAWSSAVTGGFADTQYF.

This clone is a singleton in its sample. This rearrangement joins TRBV3-1 (or the pseudogene TRBV3-2) to TRBJ2-4; the D gene is possibly TRBD2 (5 bases). CDR1 is LGHDT, CDR2 YNNKEL, per germline (reference sequence). CDR3 size: 14 residues. Trimming removed 3 bases from V and 2 bases from J, with 8 bases in between. CDR3 sequence reads: CASSQSGTKNIQYF. The CDR3 DNA reads as TGTGCCAGCAGCCAGTCGGGGACCAAAAACATTCAGTACTTC.

This chain joins TRBV7-8 and TRBJ1-2, with D possibly matching TRBD1 (6 bases). CDR1 and CDR2 from the germline V gene are SGHVS and FQNEAQ. The length of the CDR3 is 13 residues. Trimming left V 0 bases short and J 11 bases short, with 13 bases between. CDR3 protein: CASSLAQGPRYTF. The CDR3 DNA sequence: TGTGCCAGCAGCTTAGCACAGGGCCCTCGTTACACCTTC.

The rearrangement uses TRBV5-3 and TRBJ1-4, with a possible D match to TRBD1 (6 bases). TRBV5-3 is noted as an ORF with a role that remains uncertain. The germline V and J ends were trimmed by 2 bases and 6 bases, with 11 bases remaining between them. This CDR3 spans 14 amino acids. This CDR3 reads CARSLKSGDEKLFF. Written as DNA, the CDR3 is TGTGCCAGAAGCTTAAAATCAGGGGATGAAAAACTGTTTTTT.

The sample holds many counts of this clone. This chain uses TRBV5-1 with TRBJ2-7; D unresolved. The germline CDR1 and CDR2 sequences are SGHRS and YFSETQ. With 1 base removed from V and 3 bases from J, the gap between germline ends came to 8 bases. The CDR3 sequence is 13 residues long. The CDR3: CASSLTRNYEQYF. CDR3 sequence (DNA): TGCGCCAGCAGCTTGACGAGAAACTACGAGCAGTACTTC.

This clone was picked up one time. This chain uses TRBV5-1 with TRBJ2-5; D gene ambiguous. The germline V gene encodes CDR1 SGHRS and CDR2 YFSETQ. The CDR3 is 14 amino acids. V lost 2 bases and J lost 1, with 9 bases in between. The CDR3 is CASSFNVIQETQYF. As DNA, the CDR3 is TGCGCCAGCAGCTTTAATGTAATCCAAGAGACCCAGTACTTC.

The chain couples TRBV5-8 to TRBJ2-5; 10 bases agree with TRBD1. This CDR3 comprises 18 residues. After removal of 0 bases from V and 4 bases from J, the junction contained 12 bases not matched to a gene. Germline V gives CDR1 SGHTS, CDR2 YDEGEE. DNA for the CDR3: TGTGCCAGCAGCTTGGATCTTGCGCCGGGACAGGGGACAGAGACCCAGTACTTC. Translated: CASSLDLAPGQGTETQYF. The variable domain in full, with the rest retrieved from reference TRBV5-8 and TRBJ2-5, is EAGVTQSPTHLIKTRGQQATLRCSPISGHTSVYWYQQALGLGLQFLLWYDEGEERNRGNFPPRFSGRQFPNYSSELNVNALELEDSALYLCASSLDLAPGQGTETQYFGPGTRLLVL.

The genes are TRBV28 and TRBJ1-4, with 7 positions matching TRBD1. J gave up 8 bases and V 2 bases, and 8 bases lay outside the gene matches. Germline-derived CDR1 and CDR2 are MDHEN and SYDVKM. The CDR3 has 15 residues. Written as DNA, the CDR3 is TGTGCCAGCAGTTTAACGACAGGGCTCATAGAAAAACTGTTTTTT. Protein sequence: CASSLTTGLIEKLFF.

The J gene is TRBJ1-6, the V gene TRBV5-1; 10 bases match TRBD1. V lost 7 bases, J lost 6 bases, and 7 bases stayed unmatched. Germline V gene data show CDR1 as SGHRS and CDR2 as YFSETQ. The CDR3 runs to 15 residues. The CDR3 DNA reads as TGCGCCAGCGGAACCGGGACAGGGGTTAATTCACCCCTCCACTTT. Its translation is CASGTGTGVNSPLHF.

The table lists this clone with a few counts. The chain combines TRBV4-2 with TRBJ1-5; D not resolved. The germline V and J ends were trimmed by 1 base and 0 bases, with 10 bases remaining between them. Germline V lookup: CDR1 LGHNA, CDR2 YNFKEQ. The CDR3 is 16 amino acids. As DNA, the CDR3 is TGTGCCAGCAGCCAAGTTTCTGGCCTTAGCAATCAGCCCCAGCATTTT. It encodes CASSQVSGLSNQPQHF.

The V call is TRBV15, the J call TRBJ2-3; tentative D call: TRBD2 (6 bases). The length of the CDR3 is 16 residues. CDR1 and CDR2 from the germline V gene are LNHNV and YYDKDF (reference sequence). With 0 bases removed from V and 0 bases from J, the gap between germline ends came to 10 bases. The CDR3 nucleotides read TGTGCCACCAGCAGAGATCCTAGCGCTAGCACAGATACGCAGTATTTT. Translating gives CATSRDPSASTDTQYF.

The chain recombines TRBV6-5 with TRBJ2-1, with 9 nucleotides matching TRBD1. V lost 2 bases and J lost 1; bases outside the gene matches: 0. The CDR3 runs to 15 residues. The germline V gene encodes CDR1 MNHEY and CDR2 SVGAGI. CDR3 protein: CASSYDRGSYNEQFF. The CDR3 coding sequence is TGTGCCAGCAGTTACGACAGGGGGTCCTACAATGAGCAGTTCTTC.

J is TRBJ2-2 and V is TRBV19; 9 bases fit TRBD1. Trimming removed 2 bases from V and 5 bases from J; junction bases left unmatched: 9. The CDR3 has 17 amino acids. The germline CDR1 and CDR2 sequences are LNHDA and SQIVND (reference sequence). CDR3 sequence (DNA): TGTGCCAGTAGTATACCCCGGGACAGGGTTGCAACCGGGGAGCTGTTTTTT. Translating it yields CASSIPRDRVATGELFF.

The rearrangement uses TRBV14 and TRBJ2-3; D ambiguous. Germline V gives CDR1 SGHDN, CDR2 FVKESK. The V and J ends lost 4 bases and 6 bases respectively, with 11 bases between them. CDR3 length equals 13 residues. The CDR3, as DNA: TGTGCCAGCAGCCTTCTCGGTTCGGATACGCAGTATTTT. Its translation is CASSLLGSDTQYF.

This clone showed up just a few times. This chain uses TRBV7-2 with TRBJ2-5; D is possibly TRBD2 (6 bases). V was trimmed by 1 base and J by 4 bases, leaving 19 bases between them. The CDR3 sequence is 17 residues long. Germline V CDR1 and CDR2: SGHTA, FQGNSA. Written as DNA, the CDR3 is TGTGCCAGCAGCTTAGGTAGTGGACTACTCTGGGCAGAGACCCAGTACTTC. Translating gives CASSLGSGLLWAETQYF.

The chain joins TRBV6-2 or TRBV6-3 to TRBJ2-1, with a weak D call TRBD1 (5 bases). CDR3 length equals 18 residues. Germline CDR1 and CDR2: MNHEY and SVGEGT. Deletions cut 2 bases from V and 4 bases from J, with 21 bases between. The CDR3 DNA is TGTGCCAGCAGTTACGCCAGGGTCGCCGTTGCCGGATACAATGAGCAGTTCTTC. It encodes CASSYARVAVAGYNEQFF.